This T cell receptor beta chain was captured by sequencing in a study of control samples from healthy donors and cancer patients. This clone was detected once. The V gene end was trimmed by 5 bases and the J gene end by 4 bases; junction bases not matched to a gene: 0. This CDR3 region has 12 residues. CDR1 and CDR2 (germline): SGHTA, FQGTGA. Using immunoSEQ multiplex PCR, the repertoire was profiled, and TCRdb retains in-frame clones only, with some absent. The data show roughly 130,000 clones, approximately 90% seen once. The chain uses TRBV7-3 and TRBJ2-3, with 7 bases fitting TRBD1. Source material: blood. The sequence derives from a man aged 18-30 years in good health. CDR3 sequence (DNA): TGTGCCAGCAGCCAGGGGGCAGATACGCAGTATTTT. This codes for CASSQGADTQYF.